Each of the 21 T cell receptor beta chains below was sequenced from the same sample in a study of blood T cell repertoires in COVID-19. The repertoire was sequenced with immunoSEQ multiplex PCR; TCRdb's copy has only in-frame clones and lacks some. The table has around 260,000 clones, 75% to 90% seen once. The sequencing sample was made of peripheral blood. The receptors originated from a man aged 25-45 years with active or convalescent COVID-19.

The V call is TRBV5-1, the J call TRBJ1-2; the match to TRBD1 covers 7 bases. Germline V gene data show CDR1 as SGHRS and CDR2 as YFSETQ. V was clipped by 8 bases and J by 2 bases; unmatched bases: 9. There are 14 residues in the CDR3. CDR3 region: CARSQGVRNYGYTF. CDR3 DNA: TGCGCCAGAAGCCAGGGGGTACGGAACTATGGCTACACCTTC.

The V and J genes are TRBV16 and TRBJ1-2; D remains unclear. Germline V lookup: CDR1 KGHSY, CDR2 FQNENV. This CDR3 contains 14 residues. The V end was cut by 3 bases, the J end by 8 bases, with 16 bases between. The CDR3 DNA reads as TGTGCCAGCAGCCAGGCTCAGGATGGCCCCGGCTACACCTTC. Its protein is CASSQAQDGPGYTF.

This sequence joins TRBV7-8 and TRBJ1-2; unclear D gene. This CDR3 contains 12 residues. Germline V CDR1 and CDR2: SGHVS, FQNEAQ. The V end lost 5 bases, the J end lost 8 bases, and 12 bases lay between the germline ends. The DNA for the CDR3 is TGTGCCAGCAGCCCAACATCCGAAGGCTACACCTTC. This sequence encodes CASSPTSEGYTF.

The rearrangement uses TRBV7-6 and TRBJ2-7; D possibly corresponds to TRBD2 (6 bases). This CDR3 is built from 15 residues. Germline V lookup: CDR1 SGHVS, CDR2 FNYEAQ. Trimming stripped 6 bases from V and 6 bases from J, with 21 bases between. CDR3 nucleotide sequence: TGTGCCAGCAGTATTAACACAGCCGGAGGGGCCGAGCAGTACTTC. It encodes CASSINTAGGAEQYF.

The rearrangement links TRBV4-1 to TRBJ2-1; TRBD2 agrees at 12 bases. Germline CDR1 is MGHRA and CDR2 is YSYEKL. V gave up 7 bases and J gave up 4 bases; unmatched junction bases: 5. The CDR3 extends over 15 amino acids. In DNA, the CDR3 is TGCGCCAGCACGGCTAGCGGGGGGGGATACAATGAGCAGTTCTTC. Protein: CASTASGGGYNEQFF.

This chain uses TRBV21-1 with TRBJ2-7; TRBD2 is taken as the D call from the table, unchecked against the DNA. TRBV21-1 is tagged as a pseudogene. The CDR3 is made up of 15 amino acids. CDR3: CASSKGDSGDYEQYF. CDR3 bases: TGTGCCAGCAGCAAAGGCGATAGCGGGGACTACGAGCAGTACTTC.

The chain employs TRBV19 and TRBJ2-2, with 12 nucleotides matching TRBD2. V lost 6 bases and J lost 7; bases outside the gene matches: 6. CDR1 is LNHDA, CDR2 SQIVND, per germline (reference sequence). This CDR3 is built from 15 residues. The CDR3 protein is CASSPSGGAIGELFF. The CDR3 region has the DNA TGTGCCAGTAGCCCTAGCGGGGGGGCGATCGGGGAGCTGTTTTTT.

V gene TRBV6-5 combines with J gene TRBJ1-3; D gene ambiguous. Trimming shortened V by 6 bases and J by 1 base, and 10 bases separated the two germline ends. Germline-derived CDR1 and CDR2 are MNHEY and SVGAGI. The length of the CDR3 is 14 residues. CDR3 in DNA: TGTGCCAGCAGGAGAGACAAATCTGGAAACACCATATATTTT. Translation gives CASRRDKSGNTIYF.

CDR3 residues: CASSILPSGGVAKNIQYF. CDR3 in DNA: TGTGCCAGTAGTATTCTTCCTAGCGGGGGTGTCGCCAAAAACATTCAGTACTTC. V usage is TRBV19 and J usage is TRBJ2-4, with 10 nucleotides matching TRBD2. J was trimmed by 1 base and V by 3 bases; bases with no gene match: 9. Per the germline V gene, CDR1 is LNHDA and CDR2 is SQIVND (reference sequence). The CDR3 runs 18 residues.

This clone was counted once. This chain joins TRBV13 and TRBJ1-1, with a tentative D call TRBD1 (6 bases). The V and J ends lost 5 bases and 6 bases respectively, with 16 bases between them. The CDR3 length is 14 residues. The germline gives CDR1 PRHDT, CDR2 FYEKMQ (reference sequence). The CDR3 DNA reads as TGTGCCAGCAGCCATCATACAGGGATCTCTGAAGCTTTCTTT. It translates to CASSHHTGISEAFF.

The chain employs TRBV6-5 and TRBJ2-5, with D possibly TRBD1 on 7 matching bases. Germline CDR1 and CDR2: MNHEY and SVGAGI. The CDR3 covers 15 residues. Trimming took off 7 bases at V and 4 bases at J, with 19 bases between the two ends. CDR3 region: CASTIYPGGGETQYF. CDR3 bases: TGTGCCAGCACCATCTACCCAGGGGGAGGAGAGACCCAGTACTTC.

The chain is built from TRBV21-1 and TRBJ1-3. TRBV21-1 is a documented pseudogene. The CDR3 contains 19 residues. The DNA for the CDR3 is TGTGCCAGCAGCAAAAGAGGATCAATCGGGGAGGAAGAAGGAAACACCATATATTTT. Its protein product is CASSKRGSIGEEEGNTIYF.

J is TRBJ1-5 and V is TRBV4-1; 7 bases map to TRBD1. In germline, CDR1 is MGHRA, CDR2 YSYEKL. The V gene end was trimmed by 0 bases and the J gene end by 4 bases; junction bases not matched to a gene: 3. The CDR3 spans 15 residues. This chain's CDR3 is CASSQDPQGNQPQHF. The CDR3 region has the DNA TGCGCCAGCAGCCAAGATCCACAGGGGAATCAGCCCCAGCATTTT.

The chain uses TRBV9 and TRBJ1-2; D is perhaps TRBD1 (6 bases). V was cut by 0 bases and J by 6 bases, with 12 bases left in between. CDR1 and CDR2 from the germline V gene are SGDLS and YYNGEE. This CDR3 region has 14 residues. CDR3 sequence reads: CASSVAGQSNGYTF. CDR3 in DNA: TGTGCCAGCAGCGTAGCTGGACAGTCCAATGGCTACACCTTC.

V is TRBV28 and J is TRBJ2-7; 9 bases fit TRBD1. The CDR3 extends over 20 amino acids. V was clipped by 5 bases and J by 3 bases; unmatched bases: 23. The germline gives CDR1 MDHEN, CDR2 SYDVKM. Here the CDR3 DNA reads TGTGCCAGCAGTGCAACCGGAGGACAGGGGCCCCATCCCACTCTCTACGAGCAGTACTTC. Translation: CASSATGGQGPHPTLYEQYF.

J is TRBJ2-3 and V is TRBV27; 7 nucleotides match TRBD2. The CDR3 spans 14 residues. Germline CDR1 MNHEY, CDR2 SMNVEV (reference sequence). V gave up 8 bases and J gave up 0 bases; unmatched junction bases: 5. The CDR3 region has the DNA TGTGCCAGCTATGGAGCGGGGAGCACAGATACGCAGTATTTT. This codes for CASYGAGSTDTQYF.

This chain connects TRBV2 to TRBJ2-7; D might be TRBD2 (5 bases). The V gene's germline CDR1 is SNHLY and CDR2 FYNNEI. This CDR3 has 12 amino acids. V lost 6 bases and J 3 bases, leaving 9 bases between the germline ends. CDR3 residues: CASRTDFYEQYF. CDR3 sequence (DNA): TGTGCCAGCAGAACGGACTTCTACGAGCAGTACTTC.

V is TRBV5-1 and J is TRBJ1-6; 7 bases line up with TRBD1. V was clipped by 4 bases and J by 6 bases; unmatched bases: 4. From germline, CDR1 is SGHRS and CDR2 YFSETQ. The CDR3 runs to 14 residues. The CDR3 DNA reads TGCGCCAGCAGCGGGGGACAGACTAATTCACCCCTCCACTTT. This gives the protein CASSGGQTNSPLHF.

This clone has just a few counts. The chain carries TRBV10-1 and TRBJ2-7; D might be TRBD2 (5 bases). The CDR3 consists of 15 residues. The V end lost 6 bases, the J end lost 0 bases, and 15 bases lay between the germline ends. Germline CDR1 is WNHNN and CDR2 is SYGVQD (reference sequence). CDR3 protein: CASRVAGESSYEQYF. CDR3 bases: TGCGCCAGCAGAGTTGCCGGGGAAAGCTCCTACGAGCAGTACTTC.

J is TRBJ1-4 and V is TRBV4-2; 10 bases match TRBD1. CDR3 length: 20 residues. With 0 bases clipped from V and 1 base from J, the junction kept 11 bases outside the gene matches. Germline V lookup: CDR1 LGHNA, CDR2 YNFKEQ. CDR3 protein: CASSQDQPRTGGITNEKLFF. The DNA of the CDR3 is TGTGCCAGCAGCCAAGATCAGCCGAGGACAGGGGGTATAACTAATGAAAAACTGTTTTTT.

CDR3 region: CATSRGTGQGVGQPQHF. The CDR3 region has the DNA TGTGCCACCAGCAGAGGGACCGGACAGGGGGTCGGTCAGCCCCAGCATTTT. V usage is TRBV15 and J usage is TRBJ1-5; 10 nucleotides align to TRBD1. The trim removed 1 base at V and 6 bases at J, leaving 9 bases unmatched. The CDR3 is 17 residues long. Per the germline V gene, CDR1 is LNHNV and CDR2 is YYDKDF (reference sequence).